These T cell receptor beta chains were read from a single sample in a study of shared clonotypes between healthy human individuals. Here immunoSEQ multiplex PCR was the method, and the copy in TCRdb shows in-frame clones only, minus some. This sample has 2 million to 2.5 million clones, with roughly 95% found just once. Sequencing was carried out using naive CD8+ T cells sorted from blood. The receptor source for this set is a man aged 18 to 29 in good health. The CDR3 runs from the conserved cysteine through the conserved F or W. A D gene is named only where the DNA matches it firmly. Size is stated for part of the rows, as once, few or many counts, or as a class when the clone is expanded.

j_call: TRBJ2-5; v_call: TRBV25-1; clone_size: NA; d_call: NA; cdr3_aa: CASSEGNQETQYF; cdr3_nt: TGTGCCAGCAGCGAGGGTAACCAAGAGACCCAGTACTTC
j_call: TRBJ2-1; v_call: TRBV5-4; clone_size: NA; d_call: NA; cdr3_aa: CASTPRGFSSYNEQFF; cdr3_nt: TGTGCCAGCACCCCCCGGGGGTTTTCCTCCTACAATGAGCAGTTCTTC
j_call: TRBJ2-2; v_call: TRBV28; clone_size: once; d_call: TRBD1; cdr3_aa: CASSLWDREGEAGELFF; cdr3_nt: TGTGCCAGCAGTTTATGGGACAGGGAAGGGGAGGCCGGGGAGCTGTTTTTT
j_call: TRBJ1-1; v_call: TRBV27; clone_size: NA; d_call: NA; cdr3_aa: CASSTGFYTEAFF; cdr3_nt: TGTGCCAGCAGTACAGGGTTCTACACTGAAGCTTTCTTT
j_call: TRBJ1-1; v_call: TRBV6-5; clone_size: NA; d_call: NA; cdr3_aa: CASSYSVFGSEAFF; cdr3_nt: TGTGCCAGCAGTTACTCAGTATTTGGCTCAGAAGCTTTCTTT
j_call: TRBJ2-7; v_call: TRBV7-6; clone_size: once; d_call: NA; cdr3_aa: CASSLNSVYEQYF; cdr3_nt: TGTGCCAGCAGCTTAAATTCAGTCTACGAGCAGTACTTC
j_call: TRBJ1-6; v_call: TRBV27; clone_size: once; d_call: NA; cdr3_aa: CASSFRGGNSPLHF; cdr3_nt: TGTGCCAGCAGTTTCCGCGGGGGGAATTCACCCCTCCACTTT
j_call: TRBJ2-7; v_call: TRBV27; clone_size: NA; d_call: NA; cdr3_aa: CASSFRGSSYEQYF; cdr3_nt: TGTGCCAGCAGTTTCCGGGGGAGCTCCTACGAGCAGTACTTC
j_call: TRBJ1-2; v_call: TRBV27; clone_size: NA; d_call: TRBD1; cdr3_aa: CASRTTGGRYGYTF; cdr3_nt: TGTGCCAGCAGAACTACAGGGGGTCGCTATGGCTACACCTTC
j_call: TRBJ2-1; v_call: TRBV6-5; clone_size: NA; d_call: TRBD2; cdr3_aa: CASSLEAGAPDEQFF; cdr3_nt: TGTGCCAGCAGCCTAGAAGCGGGAGCCCCCGATGAGCAGTTCTTC
j_call: TRBJ2-7; v_call: TRBV7-6; clone_size: NA; d_call: NA; cdr3_aa: CAGRGRLDEQYF; cdr3_nt: TGTGCCGGACGGGGGCGTCTCGACGAGCAGTACTTC
j_call: TRBJ2-7; v_call: TRBV6-1; clone_size: NA; d_call: NA; cdr3_aa: CASSEWGSYEQYF; cdr3_nt: TGTGCCAGCAGTGAATGGGGCTCCTACGAGCAGTACTTC
j_call: TRBJ2-7; v_call: TRBV5-6; clone_size: NA; d_call: NA; cdr3_aa: CASSLSGGEDEQYF; cdr3_nt: TGTGCCAGCAGCTTAAGTGGGGGAGAGGACGAGCAGTACTTC
j_call: TRBJ1-2; v_call: TRBV11-3; clone_size: NA; d_call: TRBD1; cdr3_aa: CASSVVFQGASDGYTF; cdr3_nt: TGTGCCAGCAGCGTAGTTTTCCAGGGGGCTTCTGATGGCTACACCTTC
j_call: TRBJ2-1; v_call: TRBV27; clone_size: NA; d_call: NA; cdr3_aa: CASSSLGVRTYNEQFF; cdr3_nt: TGTGCCAGCAGTTCCCTAGGGGTACGCACCTACAATGAGCAGTTCTTC
j_call: TRBJ2-7; v_call: TRBV13; clone_size: NA; d_call: TRBD2; cdr3_aa: CASSPWPGGSSYEQYF; cdr3_nt: TGTGCCAGCAGCCCTTGGCCGGGAGGGAGCTCCTACGAGCAGTACTTC
j_call: TRBJ2-5; v_call: TRBV13; clone_size: NA; d_call: TRBD1; cdr3_aa: CASSQKDRGQTQYF; cdr3_nt: TGTGCCAGCAGTCAAAAAGACAGGGGTCAGACCCAGTACTTC
j_call: TRBJ1-4; v_call: TRBV11-2; clone_size: NA; d_call: TRBD1; cdr3_aa: CASSTHRGTNEKLFF; cdr3_nt: TGTGCCAGCAGCACGCACAGGGGGACTAATGAAAAACTGTTTTTT
j_call: TRBJ2-5; v_call: TRBV6-5; clone_size: NA; d_call: TRBD2; cdr3_aa: CASSYPSGSGETQYF; cdr3_nt: TGTGCCAGCAGTTATCCTAGCGGGAGTGGGGAGACCCAGTACTTC
j_call: TRBJ2-5; v_call: TRBV7-9; clone_size: NA; d_call: NA; cdr3_aa: CASEEGAETNLQETQYF; cdr3_nt: TGTGCCAGCGAGGAGGGGGCCGAAACAAATCTCCAAGAGACCCAGTACTTC
j_call: TRBJ1-4; v_call: TRBV6-1; clone_size: NA; d_call: NA; cdr3_aa: CASLIWGMGNEKLFF; cdr3_nt: TGTGCCAGCCTTATCTGGGGAATGGGTAATGAAAAACTGTTTTTT
j_call: TRBJ2-3; v_call: TRBV7-3; clone_size: NA; d_call: TRBD2; cdr3_aa: CASSLNGGADTQYF; cdr3_nt: TGTGCCAGCAGCTTAAACGGGGGGGCCGATACGCAGTATTTT
j_call: TRBJ1-2; v_call: TRBV9; clone_size: NA; d_call: NA; cdr3_aa: CASSVDAGNYGYTF; cdr3_nt: TGTGCCAGCAGCGTAGACGCAGGAAACTATGGCTACACCTTC
j_call: TRBJ2-3; v_call: TRBV13; clone_size: NA; d_call: TRBD2; cdr3_aa: CASSSGRGADTQYF; cdr3_nt: TGTGCCAGCAGCTCCGGACGGGGGGCAGATACGCAGTATTTT
j_call: TRBJ2-7; v_call: TRBV19; clone_size: NA; d_call: TRBD2; cdr3_aa: CASSTSVSYEQYF; cdr3_nt: TGTGCCAGTTCGACTAGCGTTAGCTACGAGCAGTACTTC
j_call: TRBJ1-3; v_call: TRBV20-1; clone_size: NA; d_call: NA; cdr3_aa: CSAEGNTIYF; cdr3_nt: TGCAGTGCGGAGGGGAACACCATATATTTT
j_call: TRBJ2-7; v_call: TRBV7-9; clone_size: NA; d_call: NA; cdr3_aa: CASSPDPTYEQYF; cdr3_nt: TGTGCCAGCAGCCCGGACCCCACCTACGAGCAGTACTTC
j_call: TRBJ2-4; v_call: TRBV28; clone_size: NA; d_call: NA; cdr3_aa: CASSSPPQGDDIQYF; cdr3_nt: TGTGCCAGCAGTTCCCCCCCCCAGGGAGATGACATTCAGTACTTC
j_call: TRBJ2-3; v_call: TRBV4-1; clone_size: NA; d_call: NA; cdr3_aa: CASSQVPLQGSDTQYF; cdr3_nt: TGCGCCAGCAGCCAAGTTCCCCTCCAGGGGTCAGATACGCAGTATTTT
j_call: TRBJ2-2; v_call: TRBV10-1; clone_size: NA; d_call: NA; cdr3_aa: CASRQGGTGELFF; cdr3_nt: TGCGCCAGCAGGCAGGGTGGCACCGGGGAGCTGTTTTTT
j_call: TRBJ2-1; v_call: TRBV6-5; clone_size: NA; d_call: TRBD2; cdr3_aa: CASDLAGGYNEQFF; cdr3_nt: TGTGCCAGCGACTTAGCGGGGGGGTACAATGAGCAGTTCTTC
j_call: TRBJ1-6; v_call: TRBV10-1; clone_size: NA; d_call: TRBD1; cdr3_aa: CASSPETGGNSPLHF; cdr3_nt: TGCGCCAGCAGTCCAGAGACAGGGGGGAATTCACCCCTCCACTTT
j_call: TRBJ2-7; v_call: TRBV4-1; clone_size: NA; d_call: TRBD1; cdr3_aa: CASSQDAGQGAGEQYF; cdr3_nt: TGCGCCAGCAGCCAAGACGCTGGACAGGGGGCGGGAGAGCAGTACTTC
j_call: TRBJ1-1; v_call: TRBV4-1; clone_size: NA; d_call: NA; cdr3_aa: CASSQVHGYEAFF; cdr3_nt: TGCGCCAGCAGCCAAGTGCACGGATATGAAGCTTTCTTT
j_call: TRBJ1-5; v_call: TRBV27; clone_size: NA; d_call: NA; cdr3_aa: CANRIPSNQPQHF; cdr3_nt: TGTGCCAACCGGATTCCGAGCAATCAGCCCCAGCATTTT
j_call: TRBJ1-1; v_call: TRBV15; clone_size: NA; d_call: TRBD1; cdr3_aa: CATSRGPGDRVDTEAFF; cdr3_nt: TGTGCCACCAGCAGAGGACCTGGAGACAGGGTGGACACTGAAGCTTTCTTT
j_call: TRBJ2-2; v_call: TRBV4-3; clone_size: NA; d_call: NA; cdr3_aa: CASSQDIGNTGELFF; cdr3_nt: TGCGCCAGCAGCCAAGATATCGGAAACACCGGGGAGCTGTTTTTT
j_call: TRBJ2-7; v_call: TRBV28; clone_size: NA; d_call: NA; cdr3_aa: CASSSTGSSYEQYF; cdr3_nt: TGTGCCAGCAGTTCCACAGGGAGCTCCTACGAGCAGTACTTC
j_call: TRBJ1-2; v_call: TRBV6-1; clone_size: NA; d_call: NA; cdr3_aa: CASSEWKGSNYGYTF; cdr3_nt: TGTGCCAGCAGTGAATGGAAGGGATCCAACTATGGCTACACCTTC
j_call: TRBJ2-2; v_call: TRBV4-3; clone_size: NA; d_call: NA; cdr3_aa: CASSQDSGANTGELFF; cdr3_nt: TGCGCCAGCAGCCAAGATAGCGGAGCGAACACCGGGGAGCTGTTTTTT
j_call: TRBJ2-7; v_call: TRBV29-1; clone_size: NA; d_call: NA; cdr3_aa: CSVVLYEQYF; cdr3_nt: TGCAGCGTTGTTCTATACGAGCAGTACTTC
j_call: TRBJ2-1; v_call: TRBV27; clone_size: NA; d_call: TRBD2; cdr3_aa: CATRAGVGGNEQFF; cdr3_nt: TGTGCCACCCGCGCGGGGGTGGGGGGAAATGAGCAGTTCTTC
j_call: TRBJ2-2; v_call: TRBV15; clone_size: NA; d_call: TRBD1; cdr3_aa: CATSRDHDRGLFF; cdr3_nt: TGTGCCACCAGCAGAGATCATGACAGGGGGCTGTTTTTT
j_call: TRBJ1-5; v_call: TRBV19; clone_size: NA; d_call: NA; cdr3_aa: CASSIRDTNQPQHF; cdr3_nt: TGTGCCAGTAGTATAAGGGATACTAATCAGCCCCAGCATTTT